The 8 T cell receptor beta chains reported below all come from one sample, sequenced in a study of T-cell memory formation after mild COVID-19. TCRdb re-called the 5' RACE reads through MiXCR, storing one row per CDR3 protein. This table holds about 200,000 distinct CDR3 sequences, just over 9.5% found once. Specimen: PBMCs or a T cell subset sorted from them (not recorded which). These TCRs come from a man aged 18 to 30 who had mild COVID-19 (a few samples of this study predate the infection). Cell type and time point are not known.

This clonotype was seen only a few times. The V gene is TRBV15, the J gene TRBJ2-5; 10 bases fit TRBD1. The CDR3 is 15 amino acids. Trimming took 2 bases from V and 6 from J; bases not matched to a gene: 6. The germline V gene has CDR1 LNHNV and CDR2 YYDKDF (reference sequence). The DNA of the CDR3 is TGTGCCACCAGCAGATCCGACAGGGGGCTGCAGACCCAGTACTTC. It is translated as CATSRSDRGLQTQYF. The whole variable domain, remainder taken from reference TRBV15 and TRBJ2-5, is DAMVIQNPRYQVTQFGKPVTLSCSQTLNHNVMYWYQQKSSQAPKLLFHYYDKDFNNEADTPDNFQSRRPNTSFCFLDIRSPGLGDTAMYLCATSRSDRGLQTQYFGPGTRLLVL.

This clonotype was seen many times. This chain uses TRBV20-1 with TRBJ2-1, with 9 positions matching TRBD2. The germline gives CDR1 DFQATT, CDR2 SNEGSKA (reference sequence). Trimming took 0 bases from V and 4 from J; bases not matched to a gene: 4. The CDR3 has 15 amino acids. CDR3 in DNA: TGCAGTGCTAGAGATCGGACTAGCGCGTACAATGAGCAGTTCTTC. Protein sequence: CSARDRTSAYNEQFF.

V usage is TRBV18 and J usage is TRBJ1-2; a weak D match, TRBD1 (5 bases). Germline CDR1 is KGHSH and CDR2 is LQKENI. Trimming removed 4 bases at V and 5 bases at J, with 14 bases between. The CDR3 length is 14 residues. The CDR3 sequence: CASSRSTDQYGYTF. In DNA form, the CDR3 reads TGTGCCAGCTCACGATCGACAGACCAATATGGCTACACCTTC.

This clonotype was seen a handful of times. The chain uses TRBV3-1 and TRBJ2-1; perhaps TRBD2 as D (6 bases). Per the germline V gene, CDR1 is LGHDT and CDR2 is YNNKEL (reference sequence). CDR3 length: 15 residues. Trimming removed 0 bases at V and 6 bases at J, with 12 bases between. The DNA of the CDR3 is TGTGCCAGCAGCCAAGACCCACTAGCCCTCAATGAGCAGTTCTTC. Its translation is CASSQDPLALNEQFF.

The chain combines TRBV4-3 with TRBJ2-7, with 7 bases lining up with TRBD2. V lost 3 bases, J lost 3 bases, and 2 bases stayed unmatched. Per the germline V gene, CDR1 is LGHNA and CDR2 is YSLEER. There are 13 residues in the CDR3. Here the CDR3 DNA reads TGCGCCAGCAGCCATGGCGGGGGCTACGAGCAGTACTTC. Residues: CASSHGGGYEQYF.

The chain couples TRBV12-3 or TRBV12-4 to TRBJ2-7; D possibly corresponds to TRBD1 (6 bases). The length of the CDR3 is 13 residues. V lost 5 bases to trimming and J lost 0 bases, with 8 bases between them. CDR3 sequence: CASSGGSSYEQYF. The CDR3 DNA follows: TGTGCCAGCAGTGGGGGCAGCTCCTACGAGCAGTACTTC.

Ten or more counts support this clonotype. The chain uses TRBV29-1 and TRBJ2-3, with 11 bases lining up with TRBD1. The CDR3 is 14 amino acids. V lost 7 bases and J lost 4; bases outside the gene matches: 7. CDR1 is SQVTM, CDR2 ANQGSEA, per germline. The CDR3 sequence: CSAVKDRGPDTQYF. CDR3 coding DNA: TGCAGCGCTGTGAAGGACAGGGGGCCAGATACGCAGTATTTT.

V gene TRBV29-1 combines with J gene TRBJ2-5; D is ambiguous. The CDR3 runs to 10 residues. V lost 7 bases, J lost 3 bases, and 6 bases lay in between. Germline lookup yields CDR1 SQVTM and CDR2 ANQGSEA. CDR3 in amino acids: CSGAKETQYF. CDR3 nucleotide sequence: TGCAGCGGGGCCAAAGAGACCCAGTACTTC.